This entry lists 32 T cell receptor beta chains sequenced from one sample in a study of beta chain features in type 1 diabetes. The sequenced template was cDNA made from the entire isolated RNA. The data were produced by immunoSEQ multiplex PCR, yet TCRdb's version contains in-frame clones alone and is incomplete. Seen here are around 430,000 clones, about 30% observed once, and the top ten hold about 0.06%. Input material: naive CD4+ T cells from blood. These receptors all come from a young man in good health.

In DNA, the CDR3 is TGTGCCAGCTCACCGGGACAGGGAGCGAATGAGCAGTTCTTC. This translates into CASSPGQGANEQFF. The J gene is TRBJ2-1, the V gene TRBV18; 9 bases match TRBD1. The J segment lost 7 bases and the V segment lost 3 bases, leaving 4 bases of the junction unmatched. The CDR3 is made up of 14 amino acids. The germline CDR1 and CDR2 sequences are KGHSH and LQKENI.

The rearrangement links TRBV15 to TRBJ2-1; 14 bases map to TRBD2. The CDR3 runs to 15 residues. Germline V lookup: CDR1 LNHNV, CDR2 YYDKDF (reference sequence). V lost 4 bases, J lost 6 bases, and 2 bases stayed unmatched. This CDR3 reads CATSKGLAGVNEQFF. The CDR3 DNA is TGTGCCACCAGCAAGGGACTAGCGGGAGTCAATGAGCAGTTCTTC.

The chain uses TRBV6-1 and TRBJ2-6; D remains unclear. V shed 5 bases and J shed 0 bases, with 5 bases lying between them. Germline V CDR1 and CDR2: MNHNS, SASEGT. This CDR3 is 14 amino acids long. The CDR3: CASSRDSGANVLTF. The CDR3, as DNA: TGTGCCAGCAGTCGAGACTCTGGGGCCAACGTCCTGACTTTC.

The chain links TRBV7-2 to TRBJ2-6; D call uncertain. The CDR3 covers 17 residues. Between the trimmed V and J ends, which lost 2 bases and 0 bases, there was a span of 11 bases. From germline, CDR1 is SGHTA and CDR2 FQGNSA. The CDR3 protein is CASSLQLAASGANVLTF. CDR3 DNA sequence: TGTGCCAGCAGCTTACAGTTGGCAGCCTCTGGGGCCAACGTCCTGACTTTC.

The chain uses TRBV25-1 and TRBJ1-5; D perhaps matches TRBD1 (5 bases). The germline gives CDR1 MGHDK, CDR2 SYGVNS. Trimming left V 4 bases short and J 0 bases short, with 10 bases between. The CDR3 length is 15 residues. CDR3 nucleotide sequence: TGTGCCAGCAGTGGACGGGACGGTAGCAATCAGCCCCAGCATTTT. This gives the protein CASSGRDGSNQPQHF.

This clone has more than one count but fewer than ten. The V call is TRBV4-2, the J call TRBJ2-1; D uncertain. Germline-derived CDR1 and CDR2 are LGHNA and YNFKEQ. The CDR3 covers 14 residues. Trimming pared 5 bases from V and 3 bases from J, leaving 11 bases between. CDR3 loop: CASSLVADYNEQFF. The CDR3 bases are TGTGCCAGCAGCTTGGTTGCCGACTACAATGAGCAGTTCTTC.

Worth noting for this clone: Other nucleotide sequences in the sample specify the same CDR3. The rearrangement links TRBV7-2 to TRBJ2-7, with D possibly being TRBD2 (5 bases). Germline-derived CDR1 and CDR2 are SGHTA and FQGNSA. The CDR3 loop spans 14 amino acids. V dropped 2 bases and J dropped 2 bases, with 10 bases sitting between them. The CDR3 region has the DNA TGTGCCAGCAGCTTACTAGCAGGCACCTACGAGCAGTACTTC. Its translation is CASSLLAGTYEQYF.

This clone was seen more than once but under ten times. V is TRBV6-1 and J is TRBJ2-5; D not certain. CDR1 and CDR2 (germline): MNHNS, SASEGT. The CDR3 extends over 13 amino acids. With 0 bases removed from V and 5 bases from J, the gap between germline ends came to 7 bases. The CDR3 sequence: CASSEAGRETQYF. CDR3 nucleotides: TGTGCCAGCAGTGAAGCGGGTAGGGAGACCCAGTACTTC.

The gene calls are TRBV27 and TRBJ1-1, with TRBD1 identical over 7 bases. This CDR3 has 18 amino acids. V lost 3 bases and J lost 4; bases outside the gene matches: 17. Per germline, CDR1 MNHEY and CDR2 SMNVEV (reference sequence). The CDR3 nucleotides are TGTGCCAGCAGTTTGAGAGGGGGCGCCGGATTTTGGGCCACTGAAGCTTTCTTT. It translates to CASSLRGGAGFWATEAFF.

This chain joins TRBV5-1 and TRBJ2-7; no clear D. Trimming took off 0 bases at V and 0 bases at J, with 10 bases between the two ends. Per the germline V gene, CDR1 is SGHRS and CDR2 is YFSETQ. CDR3 length: 15 amino acids. In nucleotides, the CDR3 is TGCGCCAGCAGCTTGGCCGCAGGAATCTCCTACGAGCAGTACTTC. Encoded protein: CASSLAAGISYEQYF.

This chain connects TRBV29-1 to TRBJ2-5; no clear D gene. This CDR3 has 13 amino acids. Trimming removed 4 bases at V and 5 bases at J, with 14 bases between. Germline V gene sequence: CDR1 SQVTM, CDR2 ANQGSEA. CDR3: CSVVQTLGETQYF. The CDR3 DNA is TGCAGCGTTGTGCAGACCTTGGGGGAGACCCAGTACTTC.

This clone has just a few counts. Distinct nucleotide sequences in the sample also encode this CDR3. This chain links TRBV7-2 with TRBJ2-7, with 7 bases matching TRBD1. This CDR3 is built from 14 residues. The V gene's germline CDR1 is SGHTA and CDR2 FQGNSA. V was clipped by 3 bases and J by 0 bases; unmatched bases: 2. The CDR3 DNA sequence: TGTGCCAGCAGCTTCGCAGGGGGCTCCTACGAGCAGTACTTC. Its translation is CASSFAGGSYEQYF.

The rearrangement joins TRBV30 to TRBJ1-3; D gene uncertain. The CDR3 is 13 amino acids. With 3 bases removed from V and 0 bases from J, the gap between germline ends came to 6 bases. The V gene's germline CDR1 is GTSNPN and CDR2 SVGIG (reference sequence). The CDR3 reads CAWRRSSGNTIYF. In DNA, the CDR3 is TGTGCCTGGAGAAGGAGCTCTGGAAACACCATATATTTT.

This clone was picked up a small number of times. This chain uses TRBV29-1 with TRBJ2-1; D possibly corresponds to TRBD2 (6 bases). Trimming stripped 3 bases from V and 3 bases from J, with 12 bases between. The CDR3 totals 14 residues. CDR1 and CDR2 (germline): SQVTM, ANQGSEA. The CDR3 nucleotides read TGCAGCGTTGATGGACTAACCGACTACAATGAGCAGTTCTTC. Its protein is CSVDGLTDYNEQFF.

This clone has only a few counts. This rearrangement joins TRBV11-2 to TRBJ2-7; 13 bases are a match to TRBD2. Germline assignment: CDR1 SGHAT and CDR2 FQNNGV. J lost 5 bases, V lost 4 bases, and 5 bases had no gene match. The CDR3 spans 15 residues. CDR3 amino acids: CASSWTSGSFNEQYF. DNA of the CDR3: TGTGCCAGCAGCTGGACTAGCGGGAGCTTCAACGAGCAGTACTTC.

This clone was seen only a few times. The chain employs TRBV4-2 and TRBJ2-1; maybe TRBD2 (5 bases). V gave up 4 bases and J gave up 3 bases, with 19 bases separating them. Germline lookup yields CDR1 LGHNA and CDR2 YNFKEQ. The CDR3 sequence is 17 residues long. CDR3 bases: TGTGCCAGCAGCCCTTCTAGCTCCCGCCCTATCTACAATGAGCAGTTCTTC. Its protein product is CASSPSSSRPIYNEQFF.

The chain combines TRBV19 with TRBJ2-4, with D uncertain. This CDR3 is 14 amino acids long. CDR1 LNHDA and CDR2 SQIVND come from the germline V gene (reference sequence). Trimming took off 4 bases at V and 0 bases at J, with 7 bases between the two ends. This CDR3 reads CASSSGIAKNIQYF. The CDR3, as DNA: TGTGCCAGTAGTAGCGGAATAGCCAAAAACATTCAGTACTTC.

The chain links TRBV5-6 to TRBJ1-5; D is undetermined. Germline assignment: CDR1 SGHDT and CDR2 YYEEEE. Trimming took 0 bases from V and 4 from J, leaving 14 bases between them. This CDR3 is built from 16 residues. This CDR3 reads CASSLASGTRNQPQHF. The CDR3 DNA is TGTGCCAGCAGCTTGGCTTCCGGTACGAGGAATCAGCCCCAGCATTTT.

This clone was observed a few times. This rearrangement joins TRBV29-1 to TRBJ2-1; no definite D call. V lost 1 base and J 10 bases, leaving 17 bases between the germline ends. The CDR3 contains 14 residues. Per germline, CDR1 SQVTM and CDR2 ANQGSEA. The CDR3 DNA reads TGCAGCGTTGAAGTGGCGCGGATTCCATGGGAGCAGTTCTTC. Encoded protein: CSVEVARIPWEQFF.

The genes are TRBV9 and TRBJ2-3, with TRBD2 identical over 11 bases. The CDR3 length is 15 residues. Looked up from germline, CDR1 is SGDLS and CDR2 is YYNGEE. The J segment lost 2 bases and the V segment lost 2 bases, leaving 1 base of the junction unmatched. The CDR3, as DNA: TGTGCCAGCAGCGTTAGCGGGAGGGCCACAGATACGCAGTATTTT. Its protein product is CASSVSGRATDTQYF. The full variable domain, rest sourced from reference TRBV9 and TRBJ2-3, is DSGVTQTPKHLITATGQRVTLRCSPRSGDLSVYWYQQSLDQGLQFLIQYYNGEERAKGNILERFSAQQFPDLHSELNLSSLELGDSALYFCASSVSGRATDTQYFGPGTRLTVL.

This clone occurred a few times. This rearrangement joins TRBV7-2 to TRBJ2-2; D is possibly TRBD2 (6 bases). Trimming pared 5 bases from V and 0 bases from J, leaving 10 bases between. The CDR3 covers 15 residues. The germline gives CDR1 SGHTA, CDR2 FQGNSA. CDR3 sequence (DNA): TGTGCCAGCAGCCCGCTAGCGTCGAACACCGGGGAGCTGTTTTTT. It is translated as CASSPLASNTGELFF.

V and J are TRBV20-1 and TRBJ1-2; D remains unclear. This CDR3 has 11 residues. Trimming took off 5 bases at V and 4 bases at J, with 8 bases between the two ends. Germline assignment: CDR1 DFQATT and CDR2 SNEGSKA (reference sequence). CDR3 protein: CSAPRSYGYTF. The CDR3 DNA follows: TGCAGTGCTCCCAGGAGCTATGGCTACACCTTC.

There are a few counts of this clone. The V gene is TRBV30, the J gene TRBJ2-7, with D possibly matching TRBD1 (7 bases). V was pared by 3 bases and J by 1 base, with 13 bases between. CDR1 and CDR2 from the germline V gene are GTSNPN and SVGIG (reference sequence). The CDR3 has 14 residues. In DNA form, the CDR3 reads TGTGCCTGGAGGGGGGCGGGACAGTCCTACGAGCAGTACTTC. Amino acids: CAWRGAGQSYEQYF.

The chain employs TRBV19 and TRBJ2-2, with D perhaps matching TRBD2 (5 bases). Trimming left V 0 bases short and J 11 bases short, with 16 bases between. Germline lookup yields CDR1 LNHDA and CDR2 SQIVND (reference sequence). CDR3 length: 15 amino acids. CDR3 DNA: TGTGCCAGTAGTATAGATAAGCTAGCCTCCGCAGAGCTGTTTTTT. The encoded protein is CASSIDKLASAELFF.

V is TRBV4-2 and J is TRBJ2-7; 7 positions agree with TRBD2. This CDR3 comprises 16 residues. V lost 1 base and J lost 0; bases outside the gene matches: 6. The germline gives CDR1 LGHNA, CDR2 YNFKEQ. The CDR3 bases are TGTGCCAGCAGCCAAGGGCTAGCGGATCCCTCCTACGAGCAGTACTTC. Amino acids: CASSQGLADPSYEQYF.

The rearrangement joins TRBV9 to TRBJ1-2; TRBD1 matches 8 bases. The CDR3 consists of 14 residues. The germline gives CDR1 SGDLS, CDR2 YYNGEE. Germline trimming cut 3 bases from V and 4 bases from J; bases unmatched to any gene: 5. CDR3 loop: CASSGGQGGYGYTF. DNA of the CDR3: TGTGCCAGCAGCGGAGGACAGGGCGGCTATGGCTACACCTTC.

This chain joins TRBV6-1 and TRBJ1-4, with D tentatively TRBD1 (5 bases). CDR1 and CDR2 from the germline V gene are MNHNS and SASEGT. The V end was cut by 3 bases, the J end by 4 bases, with 18 bases between. This CDR3 region has 17 residues. CDR3 nucleotide sequence: TGTGCCAGCAGTGACACTGCCAGGGCAGGGCGTAATGAAAAACTGTTTTTT. As protein: CASSDTARAGRNEKLFF.

The chain uses TRBV10-3 and TRBJ2-7; TRBD1 aligns across 9 bases. Germline values: CDR1 ENHRY, CDR2 SYGVKD. The CDR3 spans 14 residues. Trimming removed 3 bases from V and 5 bases from J; junction bases left unmatched: 5. The CDR3 loop is CAISDMGQGHEQYF. CDR3 DNA sequence: TGTGCCATCAGTGATATGGGACAGGGCCACGAGCAGTACTTC.

The V gene is TRBV5-1, the J gene TRBJ2-1, with D tentatively TRBD2 (5 bases). This CDR3 spans 16 amino acids. CDR1 is SGHRS and CDR2 is YFSETQ in the germline V gene. V lost 0 bases and J lost 0, with 10 bases in between. CDR3 DNA sequence: TGCGCCAGCAGCTTGGTTTTAGGGAGCTCCTACAATGAGCAGTTCTTC. Translation: CASSLVLGSSYNEQFF.

On this clone itself: The same CDR3 is also encoded by other DNA sequences in this sample. The chain links TRBV9 to TRBJ2-5; D possibly corresponds to TRBD1 (5 bases). With 0 bases removed from V and 4 bases from J, the gap between germline ends came to 10 bases. The germline V gene has CDR1 SGDLS and CDR2 YYNGEE. The CDR3 is 14 residues long. The CDR3: CASSVGPGLETQYF. The CDR3 region has the DNA TGTGCCAGCAGCGTAGGCCCAGGGCTAGAGACCCAGTACTTC.

This clone has just a few counts. This rearrangement joins TRBV6-5 to TRBJ1-4, with D perhaps matching TRBD1 (5 bases). V was shortened by 0 bases and J by 4 bases, with 9 bases between the two germline ends. Per germline, CDR1 MNHEY and CDR2 SVGAGI. The CDR3 consists of 15 residues. This chain's CDR3 is CASSYSGRFNEKLFF. For the CDR3, the DNA is TGTGCCAGCAGTTACTCGGGGCGGTTTAATGAAAAACTGTTTTTT.

The rearrangement joins TRBV11-3 to TRBJ2-3; D uncertain. The CDR3 has 15 amino acids. V lost 1 base to trimming and J lost 0 bases, with 8 bases between them. CDR1 is SGHNT, CDR2 YENEEA, per germline. The CDR3 nucleotides read TGTGCCAGCAGCTTAGGCAAGACTAGCACAGATACGCAGTATTTT. Amino acid sequence: CASSLGKTSTDTQYF.